In this sample, the clone carrying this T cell receptor (beta chain) turned up once. Its antigen is not known. The ends were cut back, 0 bases at V and 1 base at J, with 10 bases in the middle. Germline CDR1 is SGHRS and CDR2 is YFSETQ. CDR3 length equals 15 residues. Some clones are missing from TCRdb's copy, which holds only in-frame ones; the method was immunoSEQ multiplex PCR. The table includes approximately 120,000 clones, around 94% detected once. This sample is part of a study of cytomegalovirus exposure and HLA in healthy donors. Study results and limitations: The authors confirmed in vitro that a few CMV-associated chains were specific for CMV antigens.

Sequenced: PBMCs. The rearrangement joins TRBV5-1 to TRBJ1-1; a possible D gene is TRBD1 (6 bases). This TCR derives from a woman aged 18-30 years in good health and CMV-seronegative. CDR3 sequence reads: CASSLAGTRNTEAFF. The CDR3 DNA reads as TGCGCCAGCAGCTTGGCCGGGACAAGGAACACTGAAGCTTTCTTT.